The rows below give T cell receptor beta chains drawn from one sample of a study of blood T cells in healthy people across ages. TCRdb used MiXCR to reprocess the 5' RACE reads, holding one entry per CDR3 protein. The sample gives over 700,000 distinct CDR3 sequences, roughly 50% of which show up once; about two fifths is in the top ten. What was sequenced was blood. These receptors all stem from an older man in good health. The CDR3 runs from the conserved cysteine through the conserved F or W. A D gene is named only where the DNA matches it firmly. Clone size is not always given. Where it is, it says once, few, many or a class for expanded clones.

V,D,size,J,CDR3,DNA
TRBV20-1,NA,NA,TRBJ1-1,CSAQVGNTEAFF,TGCAGTGCCCAAGTCGGCAACACTGAAGCTTTCTTT
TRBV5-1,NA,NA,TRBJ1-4,CASRSSDEKLFF,TGCGCCAGCAGGTCATCGGACGAAAAACTGTTTTTT
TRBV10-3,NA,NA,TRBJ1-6,CAIQGGNSPLHF,TGTGCCATCCAGGGCGGGAATTCACCCCTCCACTTT
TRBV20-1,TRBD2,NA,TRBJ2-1,CSARDVLPGLHYNEQFF,TGCAGTGCTAGAGATGTCCTACCGGGACTACATTATAATGAGCAGTTCTTC
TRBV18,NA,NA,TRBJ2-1,CASSPDGGSYNEQFF,TGTGCCAGCTCACCAGATGGCGGGTCTTACAATGAGCAGTTCTTC
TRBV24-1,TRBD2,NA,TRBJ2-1,CATSLAGPSYNEQFF,TGTGCCACCAGCTTAGCGGGACCGTCCTACAATGAGCAGTTCTTC
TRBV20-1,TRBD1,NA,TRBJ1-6,CSADSFGTGSNSPLHF,TGCAGTGCCGATTCGTTCGGGACAGGGTCCAATTCACCCCTCCACTTT
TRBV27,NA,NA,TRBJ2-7,CASSPTRQLLYEQYF,TGTGCCAGCAGCCCGACCCGGCAGCTTCTCTACGAGCAGTACTTC
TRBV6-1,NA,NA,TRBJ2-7,CASSETPQSSYEQYF,TGTGCCAGCAGTGAGACCCCGCAGAGCTCCTACGAGCAGTACTTC
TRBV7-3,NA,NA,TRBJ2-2,CASSLGPTLGFQNTGELFF,TGTGCCAGCAGCTTGGGCCCGACTCTGGGGTTTCAGAACACCGGGGAGCTGTTTTTT
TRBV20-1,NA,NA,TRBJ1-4,CSASRTVNEKLFF,TGCAGTGCTAGCAGGACGGTTAATGAAAAACTGTTTTTT
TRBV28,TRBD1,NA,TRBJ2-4,CVSKGQWPIEQYF,TGTGTCAGCAAGGGACAGTGGCCCATTGAGCAGTACTTC
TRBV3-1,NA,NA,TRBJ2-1,CASSQESGSSYNEQFF,TGTGCCAGCAGCCAAGAGTCCGGGAGCTCCTACAATGAGCAGTTCTTC
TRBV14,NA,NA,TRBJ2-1,CASSLGGFAYNEQFF,TGTGCCAGCAGCCTTGGGGGATTCGCCTACAATGAGCAGTTCTTC
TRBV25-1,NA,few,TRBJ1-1,CASSEQGRDTEAFF,TGTGCCAGCAGTGAACAGGGGAGGGACACTGAAGCTTTCTTT
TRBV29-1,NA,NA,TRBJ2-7,CSVVDSPYEQYF,TGCAGCGTTGTTGACAGCCCCTACGAGCAGTACTTC
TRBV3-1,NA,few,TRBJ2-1,CASSQVRNEQFF,TGTGCCAGCAGCCAAGTCAGGAATGAGCAGTTCTTC
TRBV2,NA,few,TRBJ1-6,CASSDDNSPLHF,TGTGCCAGCAGTGACGATAATTCACCCCTCCACTTT
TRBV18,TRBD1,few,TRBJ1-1,CASSLRTGEQDEAFF,TGTGCCAGCTCACTCAGGACAGGGGAACAAGATGAAGCTTTCTTT
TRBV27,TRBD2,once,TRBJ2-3,CASRGLANTDTQYF,TGTGCCAGCCGAGGACTAGCGAACACAGATACGCAGTATTTT
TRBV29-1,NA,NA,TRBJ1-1,CSYTQGGTEAFF,TGCAGTTACACACAGGGAGGCACTGAAGCTTTCTTT
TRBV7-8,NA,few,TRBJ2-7,CASQPRRGVYEQYF,TGTGCCAGCCAACCCCGCAGGGGGGTTTACGAGCAGTACTTC
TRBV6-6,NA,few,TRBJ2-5,CASTRTGPETQYF,TGTGCCAGCACTAGAACGGGGCCGGAGACCCAGTACTTC
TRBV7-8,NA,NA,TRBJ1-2,CAGSQTGGYTF,TGTGCCGGCAGCCAAACAGGGGGCTACACCTTC
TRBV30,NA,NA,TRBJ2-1,CAWSSGSGLYNEQFF,TGTGCCTGGAGTTCGGGCAGCGGGTTATACAATGAGCAGTTCTTC
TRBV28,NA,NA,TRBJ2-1,CASSFVLVNEQFF,TGTGCCAGCAGTTTCGTTCTTGTCAATGAGCAGTTCTTC
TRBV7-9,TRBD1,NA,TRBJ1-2,CASSPGGVHYGYTF,TGTGCCAGCAGCCCAGGGGGCGTCCACTATGGCTACACCTTC
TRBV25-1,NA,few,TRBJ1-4,CASQSPVEKLFF,TGTGCCAGCCAATCCCCCGTTGAAAAACTGTTTTTT
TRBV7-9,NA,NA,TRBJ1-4,CASSLKQPTNEKLFF,TGTGCCAGCAGCTTAAAGCAACCAACTAATGAAAAACTGTTTTTT
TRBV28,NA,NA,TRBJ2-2,CASSFAGLGNTGELFF,TGTGCCAGCAGTTTCGCAGGGCTTGGGAACACCGGGGAGCTGTTTTTT
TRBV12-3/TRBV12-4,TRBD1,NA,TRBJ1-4,CASTFGQGNEKLFF,TGTGCCAGCACCTTCGGACAGGGGAATGAAAAACTGTTTTTT
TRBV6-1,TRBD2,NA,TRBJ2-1,CASFWTSGAHNEQFF,TGTGCCAGCTTCTGGACTAGCGGGGCCCACAATGAGCAGTTCTTC
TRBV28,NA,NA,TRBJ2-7,CATTPTAYEQYF,TGTGCCACCACCCCGACAGCCTACGAGCAGTACTTC
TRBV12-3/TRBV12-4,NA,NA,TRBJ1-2,CASSLSGGLSYTF,TGTGCCAGCAGCCTTAGTGGAGGCTTAAGCTACACCTTC
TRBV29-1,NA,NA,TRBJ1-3,CSVSNHSSGNTIYF,TGCAGCGTTTCAAACCATAGCTCTGGAAACACCATATATTTT
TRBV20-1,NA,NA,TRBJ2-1,CSAEKVGRKNNEQFF,TGCAGTGCTGAGAAGGTTGGGAGGAAAAACAATGAGCAGTTCTTC
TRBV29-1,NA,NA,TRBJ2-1,CSVAALSYNEQFF,TGCAGCGTTGCAGCCCTCTCCTACAATGAGCAGTTCTTC
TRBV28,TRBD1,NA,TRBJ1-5,CASSAGTGTYSNQPQHF,TGTGCCAGCAGTGCCGGGACAGGGACTTATAGCAATCAGCCCCAGCATTTT
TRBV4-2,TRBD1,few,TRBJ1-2,CASSPPRDRADNYGYTF,TGTGCCAGCAGCCCACCCCGGGACAGGGCCGATAACTATGGCTACACCTTC
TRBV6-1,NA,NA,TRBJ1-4,CASSDGGKTNEKLFF,TGTGCCAGCAGTGATGGGGGGAAGACTAATGAAAAACTGTTTTTT
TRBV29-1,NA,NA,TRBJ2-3,CSVMVGVSTDTQYF,TGCAGCGTTATGGTGGGAGTGAGCACAGATACGCAGTATTTT
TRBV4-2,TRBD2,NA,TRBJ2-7,CASSQDGLGLAGGSETYEQYF,TGTGCCAGCAGCCAAGATGGTCTCGGCCTAGCGGGAGGCTCGGAGACCTACGAGCAGTACTTC
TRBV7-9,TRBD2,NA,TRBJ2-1,CASSPSREAGGRNEQFF,TGTGCCAGCAGCCCATCCCGGGAGGCGGGAGGTCGCAATGAGCAGTTCTTC